The clone carrying this T cell receptor (beta chain) has a single count. Enrolment of Seattle patients took place during active infection, and they were followed longitudinally. The CDR3 covers 14 residues. In germline, CDR1 is SGHRS, CDR2 YFSETQ. With 5 bases clipped from V and 4 bases from J, the junction kept 7 bases outside the gene matches. Sequenced by immunoSEQ multiplex PCR; TCRdb stores in-frame clones only, minus some. Among just under 350,000 clones listed, 88% were seen once. This record belongs to a study of blood T cell repertoires in COVID-19. The sequenced sample was peripheral blood. The source is a woman in her 70s with COVID-19, enrolled during active disease. This chain links TRBV5-1 with TRBJ2-7, with TRBD1 matching over 9 bases. CDR3 amino acids: CASRPGTGTYEQYF. DNA for the CDR3: TGCGCCAGCAGGCCCGGGACAGGGACGTACGAGCAGTACTTC.